This passage covers 10 T cell receptor beta chains from one sample sequenced in a study of somatic mutations in cytotoxic T cells in rheumatoid arthritis. Measured with immunoSEQ multiplex PCR; TCRdb has only the in-frame clones, and not every one. The sample lists around 19,000 clones, about three quarters occurring once. Material for sequencing was CD8+ T cells sorted from blood. Every receptor here comes from an adult with rheumatoid arthritis.

The gene calls are TRBV7-9 and TRBJ2-7; no definite D call. The CDR3 is made up of 11 amino acids. V lost 5 bases, J lost 6 bases, and 8 bases lay in between. CDR1 and CDR2 (germline): SEHNR, FQNEAQ (reference sequence). Here the CDR3 reads CASSDRLEQYF. The CDR3 nucleotides are TGTGCCAGCAGCGATAGGCTCGAGCAGTACTTC.

The chain is built from TRBV19 and TRBJ1-1; 7 bases line up with TRBD1. Germline-derived CDR1 and CDR2 are LNHDA and SQIVND (reference sequence). The ends lost 6 bases at V and 5 bases at J; junction bases unmatched: 9. The CDR3 extends over 14 amino acids. As DNA, the CDR3 is TGTGCCAGTAGCCGCCCTCCAGGGGGGACTGAAGCTTTCTTT. Its protein is CASSRPPGGTEAFF.

This sequence joins TRBV11-2 and TRBJ1-1; D ambiguous. Germline CDR1 SGHAT, CDR2 FQNNGV. The CDR3 is 14 amino acids. The V and J ends lost 1 base and 4 bases respectively, with 10 bases between them. CDR3 DNA: TGTGCCAGCAGCTTAGGCCTGGGGAGCACTGAAGCTTTCTTT. This translates into CASSLGLGSTEAFF.

The chain recombines TRBV7-8 with TRBJ1-5; D ambiguous. With 5 bases removed from V and 5 bases from J, the gap between germline ends came to 13 bases. Germline V CDR1 and CDR2: SGHVS, FQNEAQ. This CDR3 has 14 residues. CDR3 bases: TGTGCCAGCAGCCCCCAGGTGGGTTATCAGCCCCAGCATTTT. This translates into CASSPQVGYQPQHF.

The chain combines TRBV10-2 with TRBJ2-3; TRBD2 matches at 9 bases. Trimming cost V 7 bases and J 5 bases; bases outside gene matches: 4. The germline gives CDR1 WSHSY, CDR2 SAAADI. The CDR3 is made up of 13 amino acids. CDR3 region: CASTLTSGDTQYF. The DNA for the CDR3 is TGCGCCAGCACCCTGACTAGCGGAGATACGCAGTATTTT.

This chain uses TRBV28 with TRBJ1-1, with 7 bases identical to TRBD1. Per germline, CDR1 MDHEN and CDR2 SYDVKM. The CDR3 runs to 12 residues. V gave up 6 bases and J gave up 8 bases; unmatched junction bases: 6. The CDR3 DNA sequence: TGTGCCAGCAGCCGGGACAGCTTGGAAGCTTTCTTT. This translates into CASSRDSLEAFF. The variable domain in full, completed from reference TRBV28 and TRBJ1-1, reads DVKVTQSSRYLVKRTGEKVFLECVQDMDHENMFWYRQDPGLGLRLIYFSYDVKMKEKGDIPEGYSVSREKKERFSLILESASTNQTSMYLCASSRDSLEAFFGQGTRLTVV.

The chain recombines TRBV15 with TRBJ1-5; D may be TRBD1 (5 bases). From germline, CDR1 is LNHNV and CDR2 YYDKDF (reference sequence). The CDR3 has 14 amino acids. The germline V and J ends were trimmed by 3 bases and 6 bases, with 12 bases remaining between them. CDR3 protein: CATSRGEGFQPQHF. Here the CDR3 DNA reads TGTGCCACCAGCAGGGGTGAGGGGTTTCAGCCCCAGCATTTT.

The chain uses TRBV19 and TRBJ1-3; TRBD1 agrees at 7 bases. The CDR3 has 17 residues. With V trimmed by 3 bases and J by 0 bases, 8 bases remained unmatched. Germline V gives CDR1 LNHDA, CDR2 SQIVND (reference sequence). The CDR3 sequence is CASSIGQAYYSGNTIYF. The CDR3 DNA reads TGTGCCAGTAGTATCGGACAGGCCTATTACTCTGGAAACACCATATATTTT.

This chain connects TRBV6-5 to TRBJ2-2; D is possibly TRBD1 or TRBD2 (5 bases each). V lost 10 bases to trimming and J lost 2 bases, with 14 bases between them. This CDR3 has 14 residues. In germline, CDR1 is MNHEY, CDR2 SVGAGI. Here the CDR3 reads CATREIGNTGELFF. CDR3 DNA sequence: TGTGCCACCAGGGAGATAGGAAACACCGGGGAGCTGTTTTTT.

The gene calls are TRBV10-3 and TRBJ2-5, with a weak D call TRBD2 (5 bases). The CDR3 contains 12 residues. The V end was cut by 3 bases, the J end by 9 bases, with 11 bases between. Germline values: CDR1 ENHRY, CDR2 SYGVKD. The CDR3 sequence: CAISDGEMAQYF. The CDR3 bases are TGTGCCATCAGTGACGGGGAGATGGCCCAGTACTTC.